This is a list of T cell receptor beta chains from one sample in a study of Graves' ophthalmopathy and Graves' hyperthyroidism. TCRdb re-derived calls from the multiplex PCR reads in MiXCR, one entry per CDR3 protein. The sample has 650,000 to 900,000 distinct CDR3 sequences, 40% seen once. The sample taken for sequencing was peripheral blood. The source is an adult man with Graves' ophthalmopathy. The CDR3 runs from the conserved cysteine through the conserved F or W. The order of the fields is D gene, J gene, clone size, V gene, CDR3 protein, CDR3 DNA. D genes are given only for firm matches. Size tells how often a clone was seen (once, few, many) or the class of an expanded clone, and some rows leave it out.

d_gene: NA; j_gene: TRBJ1-1; abundance: NA; v_gene: TRBV9; CDR3aa: CASSGGEGTEAFF; CDR3nt: TGTGCCAGCAGCGGGGGGGAAGGCACTGAAGCTTTCTTT
d_gene: NA; j_gene: TRBJ1-5; abundance: NA; v_gene: TRBV10-3; CDR3aa: CAISEWPHNQPQHF; CDR3nt: TGTGCCATCAGTGAGTGGCCGCACAATCAGCCCCAGCATTTT
d_gene: TRBD2; j_gene: TRBJ2-7; abundance: NA; v_gene: TRBV24-1; CDR3aa: CATSDPGTSGIEQYF; CDR3nt: TGTGCCACCAGTGACCCCGGGACTAGCGGGATCGAGCAGTACTTC
d_gene: NA; j_gene: TRBJ1-5; abundance: NA; v_gene: TRBV29-1; CDR3aa: CSVGGADQPQHF; CDR3nt: TGCAGCGTTGGGGGGGCGGACCAGCCCCAGCATTTT
d_gene: NA; j_gene: TRBJ1-6; abundance: few; v_gene: TRBV6-5; CDR3aa: CASSLRGINSPLHF; CDR3nt: TGTGCCAGCAGTTTACGGGGGATTAATTCACCCCTCCACTTT
d_gene: NA; j_gene: TRBJ1-2; abundance: few; v_gene: TRBV20-1; CDR3aa: CSARDGAGSGYTF; CDR3nt: TGCAGTGCTAGAGATGGTGCGGGGAGTGGCTACACCTTC
d_gene: TRBD2; j_gene: TRBJ2-7; abundance: many; v_gene: TRBV2; CDR3aa: CASSEELIFGLARYEQYF; CDR3nt: TGTGCCAGCAGTGAAGAGCTCATTTTCGGACTAGCGAGGTACGAGCAGTACTTC
d_gene: TRBD1; j_gene: TRBJ1-3; abundance: NA; v_gene: TRBV14; CDR3aa: CASSPYRGLVNTIYF; CDR3nt: TGTGCCAGCAGCCCCTACAGGGGGCTTGTAAACACCATATATTTT
d_gene: NA; j_gene: TRBJ2-7; abundance: few; v_gene: TRBV2; CDR3aa: CASSVRYGHPSYEQYF; CDR3nt: TGTGCCAGCAGCGTTAGATACGGACATCCCTCCTACGAGCAGTACTTC
d_gene: NA; j_gene: TRBJ1-5; abundance: NA; v_gene: TRBV29-1; CDR3aa: CSVRGDTHQPQHF; CDR3nt: TGCAGCGTTCGGGGGGACACTCATCAGCCCCAGCATTTT
d_gene: NA; j_gene: TRBJ1-6; abundance: NA; v_gene: TRBV19; CDR3aa: CAWRAGIVASPLHF; CDR3nt: TGTGCCTGGAGAGCGGGGATCGTCGCCTCACCCCTCCACTTT
d_gene: TRBD2; j_gene: TRBJ2-1; abundance: NA; v_gene: TRBV2; CDR3aa: CASSYLRTSGGYEQFF; CDR3nt: TGTGCCAGCAGTTATTTGAGGACTAGCGGGGGGTACGAGCAGTTCTTC
d_gene: NA; j_gene: TRBJ1-2; abundance: many; v_gene: TRBV19; CDR3aa: CASSIRGYGYTF; CDR3nt: TGTGCCAGTAGTATACGGGGCTATGGCTACACCTTC
d_gene: NA; j_gene: TRBJ2-2; abundance: NA; v_gene: TRBV10-3; CDR3aa: CAISDPPDGVVFTGELFF; CDR3nt: TGTGCCATCAGTGACCCGCCCGACGGGGTCGTGTTCACCGGGGAGCTGTTTTTT
d_gene: TRBD1; j_gene: TRBJ2-7; abundance: few; v_gene: TRBV7-9; CDR3aa: CASSSYRGRPEEQYF; CDR3nt: TGTGCCAGCAGCTCCTACAGGGGGCGTCCGGAGGAGCAGTACTTC
d_gene: NA; j_gene: TRBJ2-7; abundance: NA; v_gene: TRBV20-1; CDR3aa: CSASPTRATYEQYF; CDR3nt: TGCAGTGCTAGCCCGACTAGGGCAACCTACGAGCAGTACTTC
d_gene: NA; j_gene: TRBJ1-1; abundance: NA; v_gene: TRBV9; CDR3aa: CASSVQGFTEAFF; CDR3nt: TGTGCCAGCAGCGTTCAGGGTTTCACTGAAGCTTTCTTT
d_gene: NA; j_gene: TRBJ1-5; abundance: once; v_gene: TRBV29-1; CDR3aa: CSYSDRGGQPQHF; CDR3nt: TGCAGTTACTCGGATAGGGGTGGCCAGCCCCAGCATTTT
d_gene: NA; j_gene: TRBJ1-2; abundance: many; v_gene: TRBV20-1; CDR3aa: CSARDTGNGYTF; CDR3nt: TGCAGTGCTAGAGATACCGGGAATGGCTACACCTTC
d_gene: TRBD1; j_gene: TRBJ2-7; abundance: NA; v_gene: TRBV10-3; CDR3aa: CAIREPGTGAHEQYF; CDR3nt: TGTGCCATCAGGGAACCCGGGACAGGGGCCCACGAGCAGTACTTC
d_gene: NA; j_gene: TRBJ1-5; abundance: once; v_gene: TRBV2; CDR3aa: CASSATETVSNQPQHF; CDR3nt: TGTGCCAGCAGTGCGACGGAGACGGTTAGCAATCAGCCCCAGCATTTT
d_gene: NA; j_gene: TRBJ1-5; abundance: many; v_gene: TRBV20-1; CDR3aa: CSATTVDQPQHF; CDR3nt: TGCAGTGCTACGACAGTCGATCAGCCCCAGCATTTT
d_gene: TRBD2; j_gene: TRBJ2-2; abundance: NA; v_gene: TRBV7-9; CDR3aa: CASSFIIGGGLFF; CDR3nt: TGTGCCAGCAGCTTTATCATCGGCGGGGGGCTGTTTTTT
d_gene: TRBD1; j_gene: TRBJ1-2; abundance: many; v_gene: TRBV6-5; CDR3aa: CASSVLQGVDYGYTF; CDR3nt: TGTGCCAGCAGTGTCTTACAGGGGGTGGACTATGGCTACACCTTC
d_gene: NA; j_gene: TRBJ1-5; abundance: few; v_gene: TRBV24-1; CDR3aa: CASSPLHSNQPQHF; CDR3nt: TGTGCCAGCAGTCCTCTACATAGCAATCAGCCCCAGCATTTT
d_gene: NA; j_gene: TRBJ1-3; abundance: NA; v_gene: TRBV25-1; CDR3aa: CASSEPTGSGNTIYF; CDR3nt: TGTGCCAGCAGTGAACCGACAGGATCTGGAAACACCATATATTTT
d_gene: TRBD1; j_gene: TRBJ1-2; abundance: NA; v_gene: TRBV29-1; CDR3aa: CSRDGQGDGYTF; CDR3nt: TGCAGCCGGGACGGACAGGGCGATGGCTACACCTTC
d_gene: TRBD1; j_gene: TRBJ1-2; abundance: NA; v_gene: TRBV5-1; CDR3aa: CASSLQGAYYGYTF; CDR3nt: TGCGCCAGCAGCTTACAGGGGGCTTACTATGGCTACACCTTC
d_gene: TRBD1; j_gene: TRBJ1-4; abundance: many; v_gene: TRBV10-2; CDR3aa: CASREETGGREKLFF; CDR3nt: TGCGCCAGCAGAGAAGAAACAGGGGGGCGTGAAAAACTGTTTTTT
d_gene: NA; j_gene: TRBJ1-5; abundance: NA; v_gene: TRBV2; CDR3aa: CASSSAEGQPQHF; CDR3nt: TGTGCCAGCAGTTCAGCAGAGGGTCAGCCCCAGCATTTT
d_gene: NA; j_gene: TRBJ2-7; abundance: NA; v_gene: TRBV3-1; CDR3aa: CASSQTSHEQYF; CDR3nt: TGTGCCAGCAGCCAAACTAGTCACGAGCAGTACTTC
d_gene: TRBD1; j_gene: TRBJ1-2; abundance: NA; v_gene: TRBV7-9; CDR3aa: CASSSTGQGGYGYTF; CDR3nt: TGTGCCAGCAGCTCTACAGGACAGGGGGGCTATGGCTACACCTTC
d_gene: NA; j_gene: TRBJ2-5; abundance: NA; v_gene: TRBV7-2; CDR3aa: CASSFWGAETQYF; CDR3nt: TGTGCCAGCAGCTTCTGGGGGGCGGAGACCCAGTACTTC
d_gene: TRBD1; j_gene: TRBJ1-5; abundance: many; v_gene: TRBV10-3; CDR3aa: CAISEGTGRRQPQHF; CDR3nt: TGTGCCATCAGTGAAGGGACAGGCCGTCGGCAGCCCCAGCATTTT
d_gene: TRBD1; j_gene: TRBJ1-1; abundance: NA; v_gene: TRBV9; CDR3aa: CASSAADRGNTEAFF; CDR3nt: TGTGCCAGCAGCGCCGCCGACAGGGGCAACACTGAAGCTTTCTTT
d_gene: TRBD1; j_gene: TRBJ2-7; abundance: few; v_gene: TRBV25-1; CDR3aa: CASSDTFRGRMEQYF; CDR3nt: TGTGCCAGCAGTGACACCTTCAGGGGGCGCATGGAGCAGTACTTC
d_gene: NA; j_gene: TRBJ2-7; abundance: NA; v_gene: TRBV7-9; CDR3aa: CASSSGEDYEQYF; CDR3nt: TGTGCCAGCAGCTCAGGGGAGGACTACGAGCAGTACTTC
d_gene: NA; j_gene: TRBJ2-7; abundance: NA; v_gene: TRBV7-2; CDR3aa: CASSLAPRGTYEQYF; CDR3nt: TGTGCCAGCAGCTTAGCGCCCCGGGGGACCTACGAGCAGTACTTC
d_gene: NA; j_gene: TRBJ1-1; abundance: few; v_gene: TRBV7-9; CDR3aa: CASSYPGRSNTEAFF; CDR3nt: TGCGCCAGCAGCTACCCCGGGCGGTCGAACACTGAAGCTTTCTTT
d_gene: NA; j_gene: TRBJ1-2; abundance: many; v_gene: TRBV14; CDR3aa: CASSQSGTKNYGYTF; CDR3nt: TGTGCCAGCAGCCAGTCCGGGACGAAGAACTATGGCTACACCTTC